One and the same sample provided the 19 T cell receptor beta chains below, sequenced in a study of T cell repertoires in cytomegalovirus infection. These receptors' antigens are unknown. Via MiXCR, TCRdb re-called the reads, giving one row per CDR3 protein. The table records about 400,000 distinct CDR3 sequences, about 35% of them present only once. The sample in question was cultured PBMCs, obtained from culture after CMV antigen stimulation. These receptor sequences come from a human donor in good health (CMV status not recorded). Some clones in this sample may be carry-over from other donors' samples.

The chain recombines TRBV7-2 with TRBJ2-3; D gene unclear. The CDR3 loop spans 14 amino acids. V was cut by 3 bases and J by 3 bases, with 10 bases left in between. CDR1 and CDR2 from the germline V gene are SGHTA and FQGNSA. CDR3: CASSFRLATDTQYF. The CDR3 coding sequence is TGTGCCAGCAGCTTCCGCCTTGCGACAGATACGCAGTATTTT.

Many counts were recorded for this clonotype. J is TRBJ2-5 and V is TRBV7-2; a possible D gene is TRBD1 (5 bases). Germline CDR1 is SGHTA and CDR2 is FQGNSA. Trimming left V 5 bases short and J 4 bases short, with 20 bases between. The CDR3 spans 16 residues. CDR3 in amino acids: CASSQPIGASGETQYF. CDR3 nucleotides: TGTGCCAGCAGCCAGCCGATTGGGGCGTCGGGAGAGACCCAGTACTTC.

This chain links TRBV28 with TRBJ2-5, with 9 positions matching TRBD1. Germline V CDR1 and CDR2: MDHEN, SYDVKM. CDR3 size: 15 residues. V lost 1 base, J lost 3 bases, and 3 bases stayed unmatched. As DNA, the CDR3 is TGTGCCAGCAGTTTATCCGGGACAGGGAAAGAGACCCAGTACTTC. Translated: CASSLSGTGKETQYF.

The rearrangement links TRBV12-5 to TRBJ1-2; a weak D match, TRBD1 (5 bases). Germline values: CDR1 LGHNT, CDR2 FRNRAP. The V end lost 0 bases, the J end lost 4 bases, and 6 bases lay between the germline ends. The CDR3 runs to 13 residues. The CDR3 protein is CASGLVGAYGYTF. The CDR3 DNA reads TGTGCTAGTGGTTTGGTAGGGGCCTATGGCTACACCTTC.

A remark on this clonotype: A read error may produce the germline difference seen at one junction end. The rearrangement joins TRBV7-7 to TRBJ2-5; 9 nucleotides match TRBD1. This CDR3 spans 16 amino acids. The V gene's germline CDR1 is SSHAT and CDR2 FNYEAQ (reference sequence). The CDR3 loop is CASSFGDRVHQETQYF. The DNA for the CDR3 is TGTGCTAGCAGCTTTGGGGACAGGGTACACCAAGAGACCCAGTACTTC.

V gene TRBV20-1 combines with J gene TRBJ2-4; D gene uncertain. There are 20 residues in the CDR3. Germline CDR1 reads DFQATT; CDR2 reads SNEGSKA (reference sequence). V dropped 1 base and J dropped 5 bases, with 30 bases sitting between them. The CDR3 DNA is TGCAGTGCTAGAGTCATTAGCCTAGTCAACGAGAGAGGCCAACAAAACATTCAGTACTTC. As protein: CSARVISLVNERGQQNIQYF.

The V gene is TRBV11-1, the J gene TRBJ2-7; no reliable D call. V was pared by 5 bases and J by 2 bases, with 13 bases between. CDR3 length: 14 amino acids. Germline loops: CDR1 SGHAT, CDR2 FQDESV (reference sequence). CDR3 sequence (DNA): TGTGCCAGCAGCCCCATTCCCACCGCCTACGAGCAGTACTTC. It is translated as CASSPIPTAYEQYF.

The sample holds a few counts of this clonotype. The chain joins TRBV12-3 or TRBV12-4 to TRBJ2-1; 8 nucleotides line up with TRBD1. The CDR3 is 14 amino acids. After removal of 2 bases from V and 7 bases from J, the junction contained 4 bases not matched to a gene. The CDR3 is CASSLYRGRNEQFF. DNA for the CDR3: TGTGCCAGCAGTTTATACAGGGGGAGGAATGAGCAGTTCTTC.

The chain combines TRBV7-3 with TRBJ2-7; weak D call: TRBD1 (5 bases). The germline V gene has CDR1 SGHTA and CDR2 FQGTGA. The CDR3 loop spans 13 amino acids. The V and J ends lost 0 bases and 6 bases respectively, with 9 bases between them. CDR3 in DNA: TGTGCCAGCAGCTTAACTGGGGCTAGCGAGCAGTACTTC. Amino acid sequence: CASSLTGASEQYF.

This clonotype occurred a few times. The genes are TRBV6-2 or TRBV6-3 and TRBJ2-7; 7 nucleotides match TRBD2. This CDR3 has 15 amino acids. Germline V gene sequence: CDR1 MNHEY, CDR2 SVGEGT. Trimming cost V 7 bases and J 4 bases; bases outside gene matches: 13. The chain's CDR3 is CASTKRGAREYEQYV. CDR3 nucleotide sequence: TGTGCCAGCACCAAGCGGGGAGCGCGGGAGTACGAGCAGTACGTC.

V and J are TRBV7-6 and TRBJ2-1, with 11 bases aligning to TRBD1. Germline V CDR1 and CDR2: SGHVS, FNYEAQ. V lost 6 bases to trimming and J lost 5 bases; unmatched junction nucleotides: 6. This CDR3 contains 15 residues. Written as DNA, the CDR3 is TGTGCCAGCAGGACCGGACAGGGGGCCCACAATGAGCAGTTCTTC. It translates to CASRTGQGAHNEQFF.

V and J are TRBV6-1 and TRBJ2-3; 15 bases align to TRBD2. Trimming at V came to 4 bases and at J to 5 bases, leaving 16 bases not matched to a gene. The V gene's germline CDR1 is MNHNS and CDR2 SASEGT. The CDR3 spans 20 residues. CDR3 DNA: TGTGCCAGCAGTGGCGGGGCTGGGACTAGCGGGAGGAATCGGTTAGATACGCAGTATTTT. Its protein is CASSGGAGTSGRNRLDTQYF.

This clonotype has a handful of counts. This rearrangement joins TRBV7-2 to TRBJ2-5; D might be TRBD2 (7 bases). In germline, CDR1 is SGHTA, CDR2 FQGNSA. V lost 5 bases to trimming and J lost 7 bases, with 14 bases between them. The CDR3 spans 13 residues. CDR3 nucleotides: TGTGCCAGCAGCAAGGGGGGGACTTGGACCCAGTACTTC. Its protein is CASSKGGTWTQYF.

This clonotype turned up a few times. This chain uses TRBV5-8 with TRBJ2-6; perhaps D is TRBD1 or TRBD2 (5 bases each). The germline CDR1 and CDR2 sequences are SGHTS and YDEGEE. This CDR3 contains 16 residues. Trimming removed 4 bases at V and 1 base at J, with 12 bases between. In DNA, the CDR3 is TGTGCCAGCAGCACGGGACCGAAGTCTGGGGCCAACGTCCTGACTTTC. It codes for CASSTGPKSGANVLTF.

V is TRBV6-2 or TRBV6-3 and J is TRBJ2-7; 12 nucleotides match TRBD2. CDR1 and CDR2 (germline): MNHEY, SVGEGT. Germline trimming cut 2 bases from V and 2 bases from J; bases unmatched to any gene: 4. The CDR3 consists of 16 residues. The CDR3 bases are TGTGCCAGCAGTTACCGGAGACTAGCGGGGGCCTACGAGCAGTACTTC. Its protein is CASSYRRLAGAYEQYF.

The rearrangement joins TRBV6-8 to TRBJ2-7, with D possibly matching TRBD1 (6 bases). The CDR3 has 17 amino acids. V was pared by 2 bases and J by 2 bases, with 19 bases between. Germline lookup yields CDR1 MNHGY and CDR2 SAAAGT. The CDR3 loop is CASSYPGRGRITYEQYV. CDR3 nucleotide sequence: TGTGCCAGCAGTTACCCCGGCAGGGGAAGAATAACCTACGAGCAGTACGTC.

The chain recombines TRBV7-8 with TRBJ2-3; D is undetermined. V lost 5 bases, J lost 2 bases, and 14 bases lay in between. CDR3 length: 15 residues. Germline V gives CDR1 SGHVS, CDR2 FQNEAQ. This CDR3 reads CASSPKDQNTDTQYF. The DNA of the CDR3 is TGTGCCAGCAGCCCCAAAGATCAAAACACAGATACGCAGTATTTT.

This clonotype occurred many times. J is TRBJ1-1 and V is TRBV7-3; 7 positions match TRBD1. CDR1 and CDR2 (germline): SGHTA, FQGTGA. The length of the CDR3 is 14 residues. V shed 5 bases and J 6 bases; nucleotides not matched to a gene: 9. The CDR3 DNA sequence: TGTGCCAGCAGCGCAGGGGGTGTTTCGGCTGAAGCTTTCTTT. Amino acids: CASSAGGVSAEAFF.

CDR3 sequence reads: CASSKRAGAFDTGELFF. DNA for the CDR3: TGTGCCAGCAGCAAAAGAGCGGGAGCTTTTGACACCGGGGAGCTGTTTTTT. V is TRBV6-2 or TRBV6-3 and J is TRBJ2-2, with 8 bases lining up with TRBD2. The length of the CDR3 is 17 residues. In germline, CDR1 is MNHEY, CDR2 SVGEGT. J lost 3 bases, V lost 6 bases, and 12 bases had no gene match.